This section outlines one T cell receptor beta chain sequence together with its context. Its antigen is currently unknown. The source of the sample is a study of Ad26.COV2.S vaccination and SARS-CoV-2 variants. Study-wide results and caveats: Spike-specific TCR breadth was greater after Ad26.COV2.S than placebo.

Specified treatment: some 20 received Ad26.COV2.S at low or high dose, single or two shots; a few received placebo; per-sample allocation not given. The samples were gathered on day 63 after the first injection of vaccine or placebo. The data were produced by immunoSEQ multiplex PCR, yet TCRdb's version contains in-frame clones alone and is incomplete. Of some 400,000 clones listed, 89% are singletons. CDR3 size: 15 residues. V trimming: 5 bases; J trimming: 6 bases; junction bases outside the gene matches: 10. Germline loops: CDR1 MNHEY, CDR2 SVGAGI. The rearrangement uses TRBV6-5 and TRBJ2-7; 10 bases are shared with TRBD2. The TCR was taken from a person aged 18-65 years who received the Ad26.COV2.S COVID-19 vaccine or a placebo. The sequences come from peripheral blood, collected in a trial of Ad26.COV2.S vaccine versus placebo. The CDR3 coding sequence is TGTGCCAGCAGTCAATTTCTAGCGGGAGAAGGCGAGCAGTACTTC. This codes for CASSQFLAGEGEQYF.